This is a list of T cell receptor beta chains from one sample in a study of OX40 agonist ivuxolimab in advanced cancers. Assay: immunoSEQ multiplex PCR; the TCRdb copy retains only in-frame clones and omits some. The sample has approximately 63,000 clones, more than 65% seen once; the top ten hold 11%. The source material was CD4+ or CD8+ T cells sorted from blood, sampled in a trial of the OX40 agonist ivuxolimab. The receptors stem from an adult with an advanced solid tumor such as melanoma, head and neck, liver or kidney cancer. Both conserved end residues are part of each CDR3. The D gene is left open where the match is weak. A row's size may be missing; if present it is once, few, many or a size class.

>TRBD1|NA|TRBJ2-5|TRBV18
CASSPRSVDRGLQETQYF
TGTGCCAGCTCACCACGTTCTGTGGACAGGGGGCTTCAAGAGACCCAGTACTTC
>TRBD1|NA|TRBJ2-7|TRBV5-6
CASSLPGQGYEQYF
TGTGCCAGCAGCCTCCCGGGACAGGGCTACGAGCAGTACTTC
>NA|NA|TRBJ2-1|TRBV7-2
CASSYQGGSGGEQFF
TGTGCCAGCAGCTACCAGGGGGGCTCTGGGGGTGAGCAGTTCTTC
>NA|NA|TRBJ1-1|TRBV6-1
CASSLQGEYTEAFF
TGTGCCAGCAGTCTACAAGGGGAGTACACTGAAGCTTTCTTT
>TRBD1|NA|TRBJ2-6|TRBV10-3
CAISDPPGQGTTGANVLTF
TGTGCCATCAGTGATCCCCCGGGACAGGGAACGACTGGGGCCAACGTCCTGACTTTC
>TRBD2|NA|TRBJ2-3|TRBV5-5
CASSNALAGSLLDTQYF
TGTGCCAGCAGCAACGCACTAGCGGGATCCCTCTTGGATACGCAGTATTTT
>TRBD2|NA|TRBJ2-1|TRBV27
CASSLAGGSGSFYNGQFF
TGTGCCAGCAGTTTGGCGGGTGGTAGCGGGAGTTTCTACAATGGGCAGTTCTTC
>TRBD1|NA|TRBJ2-7|TRBV5-4
CASSTPAGGQGSYEQYF
TGTGCCAGCAGCACCCCAGCCGGGGGACAGGGCTCCTACGAGCAGTACTTC
>TRBD2|medium-sized|TRBJ2-1|TRBV9
CASSTMGLADNEQFF
TGTGCCAGCAGCACTATGGGACTAGCGGACAATGAGCAGTTCTTC
>TRBD2|NA|TRBJ2-1|TRBV4-1
CASSQEWTSGRNEQFF
TGCGCCAGCAGCCAAGAGTGGACTAGCGGGCGTAATGAGCAGTTCTTC
>NA|medium-sized|TRBJ1-6|TRBV5-6
CASSLARDVDSPLHF
TGTGCCAGCAGCTTGGCTCGCGACGTCGATTCACCCCTCCACTTT
>TRBD1|NA|TRBJ1-2|TRBV7-9
CASSFTGARGYTF
TGTGCCAGCAGCTTTACAGGGGCTCGGGGCTACACCTTC
>NA|NA|TRBJ2-3|TRBV5-1
CASSLVGESTDTQYF
TGCGCCAGCAGCCTGGTGGGGGAGAGCACAGATACGCAGTATTTT
>NA|NA|TRBJ1-2|TRBV7-9
CASSLAGEYGYTF
TGTGCCAGCAGCTTAGCAGGGGAATATGGCTACACCTTC
>TRBD1|NA|TRBJ1-5|TRBV28
CATHGDRGNQPQHF
TGTGCCACGCACGGGGACAGGGGCAATCAGCCCCAGCATTTT
>NA|NA|TRBJ2-5|TRBV5-1
CASSLEAGPPQETQYF
TGCGCCAGCAGCTTGGAGGCAGGGCCCCCACAAGAGACCCAGTACTTC
>NA|NA|TRBJ1-5|TRBV11-2
CASSLGDGFNQPQHF
TGTGCCAGCAGCTTAGGAGACGGATTCAATCAGCCCCAGCATTTT
>TRBD2|NA|TRBJ2-7|TRBV27
CASSLSSGLPYEQYF
TGTGCCAGCAGTTTAAGTAGCGGGTTACCCTACGAGCAGTACTTC
>NA|NA|TRBJ2-3|TRBV5-1
CASSLATTLADTQYF
TGCGCCAGCAGCTTGGCCACCACCTTAGCAGATACGCAGTATTTT
>TRBD1|NA|TRBJ1-2|TRBV6-5
CASSYSRFTGDYGYTF
TGTGCCAGCAGTTACTCCCGTTTCACAGGGGACTATGGCTACACCTTC
>NA|NA|TRBJ2-7|TRBV6-1
CASSEVRYYEQYF
TGTGCCAGCAGTGAGGTCAGATACTACGAGCAGTACTTC
>TRBD2|NA|TRBJ2-5|TRBV7-9
CASSSPGTSGIGPQETQYF
TGTGCCAGCAGCTCCCCGGGGACTAGCGGGATAGGTCCACAAGAGACCCAGTACTTC
>NA|NA|TRBJ2-7|TRBV7-1
CASSRSRGPSYEQYF
TGTGCCAGCAGCCGGTCACGGGGGCCCTCCTACGAGCAGTACTTC
>NA|NA|TRBJ2-3|TRBV5-5
CASSLEGSTDTQYF
TGTGCCAGCAGCTTGGAGGGAAGCACAGATACGCAGTATTTT
>TRBD1|NA|TRBJ1-2|TRBV7-8
CASSRTGDYGYTF
TGTGCCAGCAGCAGGACAGGGGACTATGGCTACACCTTC
>TRBD1|NA|TRBJ1-4|TRBV7-8
CASTKRQGDEKLFF
TGTGCCAGCACCAAAAGACAGGGTGATGAAAAACTGTTTTTT
>NA|few|TRBJ2-1|TRBV7-2
CASSLNNNEQFF
TGTGCCAGCAGCTTAAACAACAATGAGCAGTTCTTC
>NA|NA|TRBJ2-7|TRBV5-1
CASSSGRGADEQYF
TGCGCCAGCAGCTCCGGTCGGGGGGCCGACGAGCAGTACTTC
>NA|NA|TRBJ1-5|TRBV27
CASSSGGAAYQPQHF
TGTGCCAGCAGTTCCGGGGGGGCAGCTTATCAGCCCCAGCATTTT
>TRBD1|few|TRBJ2-7|TRBV2
CASNGQGTYEQYF
TGTGCCAGCAACGGACAGGGGACCTACGAGCAGTACTTC
>NA|NA|TRBJ2-1|TRBV27
CASSSTASSYNEQFF
TGTGCCAGCAGTTCGACAGCGAGCTCCTACAATGAGCAGTTCTTC
>NA|NA|TRBJ2-5|TRBV18
CASSPTRERETQYF
TGTGCCAGCTCACCAACCAGGGAACGGGAGACCCAGTACTTC
>TRBD2|once|TRBJ2-1|TRBV7-3
CASSLESPASGGKNEQFF
TGTGCCAGCAGCTTAGAATCCCCCGCTAGCGGGGGGAAGAATGAGCAGTTCTTC
>NA|NA|TRBJ2-7|TRBV27
CASSLRQSWAYEQYF
TGTGCCAGCAGTTTAAGGCAGTCCTGGGCCTACGAGCAGTACTTC
>NA|few|TRBJ2-3|TRBV19
CASSPRGALSTDTQYF
TGTGCCAGTAGTCCACGGGGAGCGCTTAGCACAGATACGCAGTATTTT
>NA|NA|TRBJ1-5|TRBV5-1
CASSLEGPNQPQHF
TGCGCCAGCAGCTTGGAAGGGCCGAATCAGCCCCAGCATTTT
>NA|NA|TRBJ2-7|TRBV27
CASSLVMGDEQYF
NA
>TRBD2|NA|TRBJ2-5|TRBV5-1
CASSLGDGGAQYF
TGCGCCAGCAGCTTGGGAGACGGGGGGGCCCAGTACTTC
>NA|few|TRBJ1-1|TRBV29-1
CSVDPSEAFF
TGCAGCGTTGACCCGAGTGAAGCTTTCTTT
>NA|NA|TRBJ2-7|TRBV28
CASRGRQAYEQYF
TGTGCCAGCAGGGGGCGGCAAGCCTACGAGCAGTACTTC
>NA|NA|TRBJ1-5|TRBV7-2
CASSLGRLNQPQHF
TGTGCCAGCAGCCTCGGACGGCTCAATCAGCCCCAGCATTTT
>NA|NA|TRBJ1-5|TRBV9
CASSGGWSNQPQHF
TGTGCCAGCAGCGGTGGGTGGAGTAATCAGCCCCAGCATTTT
>NA|many|TRBJ1-5|TRBV4-1
CASSQVYGQPQHF
TGCGCCAGCAGCCAGGTATATGGTCAGCCCCAGCATTTT
>NA|NA|TRBJ1-4|TRBV5-1
CASSLGAGTDEKLFF
TGCGCCAGCAGCTTGGGGGCAGGGACGGACGAAAAACTGTTTTTT
>NA|NA|TRBJ2-3|TRBV14
CASSPTSGLSTDTQYF
TGTGCCAGCAGCCCTACCAGCGGCCTAAGCACAGATACGCAGTATTTT
>TRBD2|NA|TRBJ2-7|TRBV4-3
CASSPVGLAGGSTGEQYF
TGCGCCAGCAGCCCAGTGGGACTAGCGGGAGGTTCTACTGGCGAGCAGTACTTC
>TRBD1|NA|TRBJ1-2|TRBV28
CASRRTGSVYGYTF
TGTGCCAGCAGAAGGACAGGCTCCGTCTATGGCTACACCTTC
>NA|few|TRBJ1-1|TRBV9
CASSVGAFMNTEAFF
TGTGCCAGCAGCGTAGGGGCATTCATGAACACTGAAGCTTTCTTT
>NA|NA|TRBJ2-1|TRBV7-6
CASSLASGLNSYNEQFF
TGTGCCAGCAGCTTAGCTTCGGGTCTGAACTCCTACAATGAGCAGTTCTTC
>NA|NA|TRBJ2-1|TRBV4-3
CASSQDPGTGSYNEQFF
TGCGCCAGCAGCCAAGATCCGGGAACAGGCTCCTACAATGAGCAGTTCTTC
>TRBD1|NA|TRBJ2-2|TRBV10-2
CASSESVTGEIGELFF
TGCGCCAGCAGTGAGTCCGTGACAGGGGAGATCGGGGAGCTGTTTTTT
>NA|NA|TRBJ2-4|TRBV11-2
CASSLEAGLAKNIQYF
TGTGCCAGCAGCTTAGAGGCAGGGTTAGCCAAAAACATTCAGTACTTC
>NA|NA|TRBJ1-1|TRBV5-4
CASSLEGGSRNTEAFF
TGTGCCAGCAGCTTGGAGGGCGGCAGCCGGAACACTGAAGCTTTCTTT
>TRBD2|NA|TRBJ2-1|TRBV7-3
CASSMLAASYNEQFF
TGTGCCAGCAGCATGCTAGCGGCCTCCTACAATGAGCAGTTCTTC
>NA|NA|TRBJ2-7|TRBV7-2
CASRESYEQYF
TGTGCCAGCAGGGAATCCTACGAGCAGTACTTC
>TRBD1|NA|TRBJ2-7|TRBV27
CASSPGQGVGYEQYF
TGTGCCAGCAGTCCGGGACAGGGGGTTGGATACGAGCAGTACTTC
>TRBD1|once|TRBJ2-7|TRBV29-1
CSVGQGRTYEQYF
TGCAGCGTAGGACAGGGAAGAACCTACGAGCAGTACTTC
>TRBD1|NA|TRBJ2-7|TRBV7-2
CASSLGGGRSAYEQYF
TGTGCCAGCAGCTTAGGAGGGGGCAGGTCAGCCTACGAGCAGTACTTC
>NA|NA|TRBJ2-5|TRBV5-1
CASTKSPKETQYF
TGCGCCAGCACAAAAAGCCCCAAAGAGACCCAGTACTTC